Listed here are 18 T cell receptor beta chains from one sample, sequenced in a study of CD8 T cells in ankylosing spondylitis. Study-wide results and limits: In ankylosing spondylitis blood, a motif of fewer than 10 highly homologous TCR beta variants appeared characteristic.

Their target antigens are unknown. In TCRdb, the 5' RACE reads were re-called with MiXCR into one record per CDR3 protein. The profile shows around 220,000 distinct CDR3 sequences, about 18% of them singletons. Sequencing was carried out using blood, either unsorted or a sorted T cell fraction (not recorded which). Receptors were obtained from a male donor with ankylosing spondylitis.

Many counts were recorded for this clonotype. The gene calls are TRBV18 and TRBJ2-7; D might be TRBD1 (5 bases). Germline assignment: CDR1 KGHSH and CDR2 LQKENI. V gave up 5 bases and J gave up 5 bases, with 16 bases separating them. The CDR3 runs 14 residues. The CDR3 coding sequence is TGTGCCAGCTCAAAAGGACAAGGTTGGGACGAGCAGTACTTC. Its translation: CASSKGQGWDEQYF.

To note about this clonotype: The conserved closing phenylalanine or tryptophan is absent in this CDR3, likely reflecting a read error. This chain links TRBV4-2 with TRBJ2-1; D ambiguous. Germline CDR1 LGHNA, CDR2 YNFKEQ. The V end was cut by 0 bases, the J end by 9 bases, with 6 bases between. The CDR3 loop spans 12 amino acids. CDR3 protein: CASSQDPAEQFS. DNA of the CDR3: TGTGCCAGCAGCCAAGATCCGGCTGAGCAGTTCTCC.

The chain recombines TRBV5-6 with TRBJ2-7, with D perhaps matching TRBD2 (5 bases). From germline, CDR1 is SGHDT and CDR2 YYEEEE. Trimming removed 5 bases from V and 6 bases from J, with 15 bases in between. This CDR3 is built from 13 residues. The CDR3 sequence: CASRGSGVGEQYF. The CDR3 DNA reads TGTGCCAGCAGAGGAAGCGGCGTGGGCGAGCAGTACTTC.

The chain recombines TRBV13 with TRBJ2-7; unclear D gene. This CDR3 is built from 14 residues. Deletions cut 0 bases from V and 3 bases from J, with 9 bases between. The germline CDR1 and CDR2 sequences are PRHDT and FYEKMQ (reference sequence). The CDR3 nucleotides read TGTGCCAGCAGCTTAGGGGGTACGGACTACGAGCAGTACTTC. Its protein is CASSLGGTDYEQYF.

This clonotype was observed a handful of times. CDR3 DNA sequence: TGCAGTGCTAGAGAAGTGGAGGGGGGCCTCTACGAGCAGTACTTC. As protein: CSAREVEGGLYEQYF. The chain has TRBV20-1 and TRBJ2-7, with D tentatively TRBD1 or TRBD2 (6 bases each). This CDR3 region has 15 residues. V lost 0 bases, J lost 3 bases, and 15 bases lay in between. The V gene's germline CDR1 is DFQATT and CDR2 SNEGSKA (reference sequence).

In this sample, this clonotype turned up a few times. The gene calls are TRBV7-6 and TRBJ1-1; 9 bases match TRBD1. Per the germline V gene, CDR1 is SGHVS and CDR2 is FNYEAQ. V was clipped by 5 bases and J by 1 base; unmatched bases: 2. The CDR3 is 14 amino acids. CDR3 nucleotide sequence: TGTGCCAGCAGCACGGACAGGGGGAACACTGAAGCTTTCTTT. Amino acid sequence: CASSTDRGNTEAFF.

This sequence joins TRBV7-2 and TRBJ1-4; a possible D gene is TRBD1 (5 bases). The CDR3 runs to 17 residues. Trimming pared 4 bases from V and 0 bases from J, leaving 15 bases between. CDR1 is SGHTA and CDR2 is FQGNSA in the germline V gene. The CDR3 spells CASSSPGYGTTNEKLFF. The DNA for the CDR3 is TGTGCCAGCAGCTCCCCAGGGTACGGGACAACTAATGAAAAACTGTTTTTT. The full variable domain, rest sourced from reference TRBV7-2 and TRBJ1-4, is GAGVSQSPSNKVTEKGKDVELRCDPISGHTALYWYRQSLGQGLEFLIYFQGNSAPDKSGLPSDRFSAERTGGSVSTLTIQRTQQEDSAVYLCASSSPGYGTTNEKLFFGSGTQLSVL.

The chain is built from TRBV29-1 and TRBJ2-7, with TRBD1 as a possible D gene (7 bases). Germline loops: CDR1 SQVTM, CDR2 ANQGSEA. The length of the CDR3 is 14 residues. V lost 4 bases and J lost 4, with 17 bases in between. CDR3 DNA: TGCAGCGTTGTTGGTGGACAGGAGGGGTACGAGCAGTACTTC. Residues: CSVVGGQEGYEQYF.

This clonotype was counted between two and nine times. The V and J genes are TRBV5-1 and TRBJ2-1; D remains ambiguous. Trimming took off 8 bases at V and 3 bases at J, with 12 bases between the two ends. CDR3 size: 13 residues. Germline V gene lookup returns CDR1 SGHRS and CDR2 YFSETQ. CDR3: CASTQPDYNEQFF. In nucleotides, the CDR3 is TGCGCCAGTACCCAGCCGGACTACAATGAGCAGTTCTTC.

The chain joins TRBV7-8 to TRBJ2-7; TRBD1 aligns across 10 bases. The CDR3 has 19 amino acids. CDR1 is SGHVS and CDR2 is FQNEAQ in the germline V gene. The junction had 15 bases not matched to a gene; V was cut back by 1 base and J by 3 bases. The CDR3 reads CASSLGYLGGDRGVYEQYF. DNA for the CDR3: TGTGCCAGCAGCTTAGGCTACTTGGGCGGGGACAGGGGAGTCTACGAGCAGTACTTC.

This chain connects TRBV20-1 to TRBJ2-1; either TRBD1 or TRBD2 may fit D (5 bases each). CDR1 and CDR2 (germline): DFQATT, SNEGSKA (reference sequence). The CDR3 contains 17 residues. Trimming removed 3 bases at V and 2 bases at J, with 20 bases between. The CDR3 DNA follows: TGCAGTGCTAGTCTTTTATTCCGGGACCTCGCCTACAATGAGCAGTTCTTC. This codes for CSASLLFRDLAYNEQFF.

V gene TRBV20-1 combines with J gene TRBJ2-2, with D uncertain. V was clipped by 4 bases and J by 0 bases, with 9 bases between them. CDR3 length equals 14 residues. Germline values: CDR1 DFQATT, CDR2 SNEGSKA (reference sequence). The CDR3 protein is CSAIGPSNTGELFF. Written as DNA, the CDR3 is TGCAGTGCTATTGGTCCCTCGAACACCGGGGAGCTGTTTTTT.

This clonotype was seen many times. V gene TRBV4-1 combines with J gene TRBJ2-1; TRBD2 aligns across 10 bases. The germline CDR1 and CDR2 sequences are MGHRA and YSYEKL. Losses at the gene ends were 0 bases for V and 4 bases for J; bases not matched to a gene: 0. This CDR3 has 15 residues. The CDR3 DNA follows: TGCGCCAGCAGCCAAGATAGCGGGGGGTACAATGAGCAGTTCTTC. This sequence encodes CASSQDSGGYNEQFF.

The V gene is TRBV20-1, the J gene TRBJ2-5; unclear D gene. Germline assignment: CDR1 DFQATT and CDR2 SNEGSKA (reference sequence). V lost 0 bases and J 3 bases, leaving 2 bases between the germline ends. The CDR3 is made up of 11 amino acids. The DNA for the CDR3 is TGCAGTGCTAGAGATGAAGAGACCCAGTACTTC. Its protein product is CSARDEETQYF.

The chain employs TRBV27 and TRBJ2-1; no clear D gene. Trimming left V 2 bases short and J 7 bases short, with 9 bases between. Germline assignment: CDR1 MNHEY and CDR2 SMNVEV (reference sequence). The CDR3 loop spans 13 amino acids. This CDR3 is CASSLIPANEQFF. Here the CDR3 DNA reads TGTGCCAGCAGTTTAATCCCCGCGAATGAGCAGTTCTTC.

This clonotype was recorded a few times. This sequence joins TRBV6-5 and TRBJ2-1, with 7 bases that match TRBD1. V gave up 5 bases and J gave up 15 bases; unmatched junction bases: 10. Per the germline V gene, CDR1 is MNHEY and CDR2 is SVGAGI. The CDR3 contains 12 residues. As DNA, the CDR3 is TGTGCCAGCAGTACAATAACAGGGGTTCCGTTCTTC. Its protein is CASSTITGVPFF.

This clonotype was observed at least ten times. The J gene is TRBJ2-7, the V gene TRBV5-1; TRBD2 matches at 16 bases. Germline loops: CDR1 SGHRS, CDR2 YFSETQ. This CDR3 spans 17 amino acids. V lost 3 bases, J lost 3 bases, and 6 bases stayed unmatched. Here the CDR3 reads CASSYAGTSGRDYEQYF. For the CDR3, the DNA is TGCGCCAGCAGCTATGCCGGGACTAGCGGGAGGGACTACGAGCAGTACTTC.

This clonotype was seen only a few times. This rearrangement joins TRBV29-1 to TRBJ2-7; TRBD1 aligns across 10 bases. Trimming removed 7 bases from V and 3 bases from J; junction bases left unmatched: 6. The CDR3 sequence is 13 residues long. Germline CDR1 and CDR2: SQVTM and ANQGSEA. The CDR3 here is CSAGTGDIYEQYF. CDR3 DNA: TGCAGCGCTGGGACAGGGGATATCTACGAGCAGTACTTC.